The 31 T cell receptor beta chains below come from one sample, sequenced in a study of T cells in narcolepsy. Repertoires were generated with immunoSEQ multiplex PCR, while TCRdb's copy carries only in-frame clones and drops some. Of under 40,000 clones listed, about 85% are singletons. Material for sequencing was CD45RA- memory CD4+ T cells from PBMCs. The source of these receptors is a human donor with narcolepsy.

The rearrangement uses TRBV15 and TRBJ2-1; 7 bases are a match to TRBD1. Germline CDR1 LNHNV, CDR2 YYDKDF (reference sequence). The V and J ends lost 1 base and 0 bases, in that order; junction bases with no gene match: 3. The CDR3 consists of 16 residues. This CDR3 reads CATSRVTGVSYNEQFF. In DNA form, the CDR3 reads TGTGCCACCAGCAGAGTTACAGGGGTCTCCTACAATGAGCAGTTCTTC.

The V gene is TRBV15, the J gene TRBJ2-6; no definite D call. V lost 10 bases and J lost 0, with 7 bases in between. CDR1 and CDR2 from the germline V gene are LNHNV and YYDKDF (reference sequence). The length of the CDR3 is 13 residues. The CDR3 reads CASRSSGANVLTF. In DNA form, the CDR3 reads TGTGCCAGTAGGAGCTCTGGGGCCAACGTCCTGACTTTC.

This clone was counted a few times. This chain joins TRBV7-6 and TRBJ2-5, with 12 bases lining up with TRBD2. V gave up 5 bases and J gave up 4 bases; unmatched junction bases: 8. The CDR3 spans 16 residues. In germline, CDR1 is SGHVS, CDR2 FNYEAQ. In nucleotides, the CDR3 is TGTGCCAGCAGCCACCAGACTAGCGGGAGCCCAGAGACCCAGTACTTC. Translating it yields CASSHQTSGSPETQYF.

J is TRBJ1-3 and V is TRBV5-1; 7 positions agree with TRBD1. CDR3 length: 14 residues. The V gene end was trimmed by 4 bases and the J gene end by 1 base; junction bases not matched to a gene: 2. Germline V gene data show CDR1 as SGHRS and CDR2 as YFSETQ. This chain's CDR3 is CASSPGQSGNTIYF. In DNA, the CDR3 is TGCGCCAGCAGCCCGGGACAGTCTGGAAACACCATATATTTT.

The rearrangement joins TRBV2 to TRBJ2-5; D gene unclear. The V gene's germline CDR1 is SNHLY and CDR2 FYNNEI. The CDR3 length is 12 residues. V lost 1 base to trimming and J lost 10 bases, with 10 bases between them. The CDR3 DNA follows: TGTGCCAGCAGTGAAGAAGTGCAGATCCAGTACTTC. It is translated as CASSEEVQIQYF.

The chain combines TRBV11-2 with TRBJ2-5, with 13 bases lining up with TRBD2. V lost 5 bases and J lost 4; bases outside the gene matches: 7. The CDR3 is 16 residues long. Germline V gene data show CDR1 as SGHAT and CDR2 as FQNNGV. The CDR3 sequence: CASSPGTSGIGETQYF. The CDR3 coding sequence is TGTGCCAGCAGCCCCGGGACTAGCGGGATCGGAGAGACCCAGTACTTC. Full variable domain (remainder filled in from reference TRBV11-2 and TRBJ2-5): EAGVAQSPRYKIIEKRQSVAFWCNPISGHATLYWYQQILGQGPKLLIQFQNNGVVDDSQLPKDRFSAERLKGVDSTLKIQPAKLEDSAVYLCASSPGTSGIGETQYFGPGTRLLVL.

This clone was observed a single time. The rearrangement uses TRBV16 and TRBJ2-7, with a tentative D call TRBD2 (5 bases). The CDR3 spans 13 residues. Germline V gene lookup returns CDR1 KGHSY and CDR2 FQNENV. Trimming removed 1 base at V and 6 bases at J, with 10 bases between. CDR3 amino acids: CASSQLKAGEQYF. In nucleotides, the CDR3 is TGTGCCAGCAGCCAATTGAAGGCGGGCGAGCAGTACTTC.

The count of this clone is one. V and J are TRBV29-1 and TRBJ2-5; D call uncertain. The end of the DNA aligns better with TRBJ2-7, so the J call may be wrong. The length of the CDR3 is 15 residues. CDR1 and CDR2 from the germline V gene are SQVTM and ANQGSEA. The CDR3 loop is CSVSGDGRPSYEQYF. CDR3 coding DNA: TGCAGCGTTTCGGGTGATGGGCGGCCGTCCTACGAGCAGTACTTC.

CDR3 DNA sequence: TGTGCCAGCGGCACGGCTAGCACAGATACGCAGTATTTT. This sequence encodes CASGTASTDTQYF. The rearrangement joins TRBV5-6 to TRBJ2-3; D gene ambiguous. Trimming stripped 7 bases from V and 0 bases from J, with 9 bases between. CDR3 length equals 13 residues. Germline CDR1 and CDR2: SGHDT and YYEEEE.

The chain carries TRBV28 and TRBJ2-7; D is possibly TRBD1 (6 bases). Trimming cost V 6 bases and J 2 bases, with 14 bases left between them. CDR1 and CDR2 (germline): MDHEN, SYDVKM. This CDR3 region has 14 residues. CDR3 in DNA: TGTGCCAGCAGGCGCCCACAGGGTACCTACGAGCAGTACTTC. This encodes CASRRPQGTYEQYF.

The genes are TRBV7-9 and TRBJ1-6, with D hard to call. CDR3 length equals 15 residues. The germline gives CDR1 SEHNR, CDR2 FQNEAQ (reference sequence). Trimming removed 5 bases at V and 7 bases at J, with 15 bases between. CDR3 DNA: TGTGCCAGCAGCCTTGACCGGTTTACGAATTCACCCCTCCACTTT. Its protein product is CASSLDRFTNSPLHF.

The chain has TRBV7-2 and TRBJ2-3; no reliable D call. Germline assignment: CDR1 SGHTA and CDR2 FQGNSA. There are 12 residues in the CDR3. V gave up 2 bases and J gave up 6 bases, with 6 bases separating them. The CDR3: CASSLSRDTQYF. CDR3 DNA sequence: TGTGCCAGCAGCTTATCCCGGGATACGCAGTATTTT. The variable domain in full, completed from reference TRBV7-2 and TRBJ2-3, reads GAGVSQSPSNKVTEKGKDVELRCDPISGHTALYWYRQSLGQGLEFLIYFQGNSAPDKSGLPSDRFSAERTGGSVSTLTIQRTQQEDSAVYLCASSLSRDTQYFGPGTRLTVL.

This chain connects TRBV29-1 to TRBJ2-7; tentatively, D is TRBD1 (6 bases). In germline, CDR1 is SQVTM, CDR2 ANQGSEA. The CDR3 sequence is 14 residues long. V lost 7 bases and J 0 bases, leaving 16 bases between the germline ends. The CDR3 reads CSAARQASSYEQYF. The CDR3 DNA follows: TGCAGCGCGGCGAGACAGGCGTCCTCCTACGAGCAGTACTTC.

The chain links TRBV5-1 to TRBJ1-1; possible D gene TRBD1, 6 bases. The V end lost 0 bases, the J end lost 6 bases, and 18 bases lay between the germline ends. CDR1 SGHRS and CDR2 YFSETQ come from the germline V gene. This CDR3 comprises 16 residues. CDR3 region: CASSLGPSRGGPEAFF. In nucleotides, the CDR3 is TGCGCCAGCAGCTTGGGACCTTCTAGGGGGGGCCCTGAAGCTTTCTTT. Full variable domain (missing parts from reference TRBV5-1 and TRBJ1-1): KAGVTQTPRYLIKTRGQQVTLSCSPISGHRSVSWYQQTPGQGLQFLFEYFSETQRNKGNFPGRFSGRQFSNSRSEMNVSTLELGDSALYLCASSLGPSRGGPEAFFGQGTRLTVV.

The gene calls are TRBV7-3 and TRBJ2-2, with D perhaps given as TRBD1 or TRBD2 (6 bases each). The CDR3 has 18 amino acids. Looked up from germline, CDR1 is SGHTA and CDR2 is FQGTGA. Trimming stripped 2 bases from V and 0 bases from J, with 16 bases between. CDR3 residues: CASSLVGGGPANTGELFF. DNA of the CDR3: TGTGCCAGCAGCTTAGTGGGGGGCGGCCCCGCGAACACCGGGGAGCTGTTTTTT.

V usage is TRBV9 and J usage is TRBJ2-7; 7 bases map to TRBD1. V dropped 4 bases and J dropped 4; count of bases not matched to a gene: 11. There are 15 residues in the CDR3. From germline, CDR1 is SGDLS and CDR2 YYNGEE. CDR3 region: CASSPRQGWAYEQYF. CDR3 coding DNA: TGTGCCAGCAGCCCCCGACAGGGTTGGGCTTACGAGCAGTACTTC.

The gene calls are TRBV2 and TRBJ2-1, with D possibly being TRBD2 (6 bases). CDR1 and CDR2 (germline): SNHLY, FYNNEI. V lost 10 bases and J 9 bases, leaving 13 bases between the germline ends. The length of the CDR3 is 11 residues. CDR3: CAKAGGSEQFF. The CDR3 nucleotides read TGTGCCAAGGCCGGGGGAAGTGAGCAGTTCTTC.

CDR3 in DNA: TGTGCCAGTAGTTGGACCTATGGCTACACCTTC. It translates to CASSWTYGYTF. V and J are TRBV19 and TRBJ1-2; no reliable D call. Germline CDR1 and CDR2: LNHDA and SQIVND (reference sequence). The CDR3 is made up of 11 amino acids. The V gene lost 5 bases and the J gene lost 4 bases, with 5 bases spanning the gap.

The chain carries TRBV5-1 and TRBJ1-4, with TRBD1 matching 10 bases. The CDR3 is 14 residues long. The ends lost 4 bases at V and 8 bases at J; junction bases unmatched: 5. Germline V gives CDR1 SGHRS, CDR2 YFSETQ. CDR3 nucleotides: TGCGCCAGCAGCCCCGGGACAGGGGAGGAAAAACTGTTTTTT. This codes for CASSPGTGEEKLFF.

V usage is TRBV2 and J usage is TRBJ2-5; tentative D call: TRBD2 (5 bases). Germline V gene data show CDR1 as SNHLY and CDR2 as FYNNEI. CDR3 length: 13 residues. Trimming stripped 7 bases from V and 2 bases from J, with 11 bases between. The CDR3 DNA reads as TGTGCCAGCAACGGCGGGCGACAAGAGACCCAGTACTTC. It is translated as CASNGGRQETQYF.

The genes are TRBV19 and TRBJ2-3, with 8 bases matching TRBD2. Germline V lookup: CDR1 LNHDA, CDR2 SQIVND (reference sequence). The CDR3 has 15 residues. V lost 3 bases to trimming and J lost 2 bases; unmatched junction nucleotides: 4. The CDR3 nucleotides read TGTGCCAGTAGTATCGGAGCGGGGGACACAGATACGCAGTATTTT. It specifies CASSIGAGDTDTQYF.

J is TRBJ2-7 and V is TRBV28; 9 bases agree with TRBD1. This CDR3 has 14 amino acids. With V trimmed by 5 bases and J by 8 bases, 10 bases remained unmatched. CDR1 and CDR2 from the germline V gene are MDHEN and SYDVKM. The CDR3 nucleotides read TGTGCCAGCAGTGGCAACTCCGGGACAGGGCAGCAGTACTTC. This gives the protein CASSGNSGTGQQYF. Full variable domain (rest looked up from reference TRBV28 and TRBJ2-7): DVKVTQSSRYLVKRTGEKVFLECVQDMDHENMFWYRQDPGLGLRLIYFSYDVKMKEKGDIPEGYSVSREKKERFSLILESASTNQTSMYLCASSGNSGTGQQYFGPGTRLTVT.

This chain connects TRBV6-5 to TRBJ2-7; 8 bases are shared with TRBD1. The germline gives CDR1 MNHEY, CDR2 SVGAGI. With V trimmed by 2 bases and J by 4 bases, 7 bases remained unmatched. The CDR3 spans 15 residues. The CDR3 loop is CASSYRGQGTYEQYF. CDR3 DNA: TGTGCCAGCAGTTACAGAGGACAGGGAACGTACGAGCAGTACTTC.

This chain joins TRBV23-1 and TRBJ2-2; TRBD1 matches 7 bases. TRBV23-1 is flagged as an ORF with uncertain function. This CDR3 has 20 amino acids. J gave up 1 base and V 7 bases, and 21 bases lay outside the gene matches. CDR3: CASNSIAQGSPTGNTGELFF. The DNA of the CDR3 is TGCGCCAGCAACTCAATCGCACAGGGGTCTCCAACGGGGAACACCGGGGAGCTGTTTTTT.

This clone was observed a handful of times. V is TRBV6-1 and J is TRBJ2-3; 7 nucleotides line up with TRBD2. V was pared by 10 bases and J by 4 bases, with 5 bases of the junction left unmatched. The CDR3 spans 12 residues. The germline gives CDR1 MNHNS, CDR2 SASEGT. DNA of the CDR3: TGTGCCACGGGAGGTAGGCCAGATACGCAGTATTTT. Translation gives CATGGRPDTQYF.

The CDR3 is CASSSLEVYYEQYF. The DNA of the CDR3 is TGTGCCAGCAGCAGCCTTGAGGTTTACTACGAGCAGTACTTC. V and J are TRBV11-3 and TRBJ2-5; D not resolved. The J call could be wrong; TRBJ2-7 is a better fit for the DNA end. The CDR3 covers 14 residues. Germline lookup yields CDR1 SGHNT and CDR2 YENEEA.

This chain connects TRBV30 to TRBJ2-5, with 9 bases matching TRBD2. V shed 1 base, J shed 4 bases, and the junction held 7 bases outside the gene matches. The CDR3 consists of 15 residues. The germline V gene has CDR1 GTSNPN and CDR2 SVGIG (reference sequence). DNA of the CDR3: TGTGCCTGGAGTGGTGGTAGCGGGAGAAGAGAGACCCAGTACTTC. This sequence encodes CAWSGGSGRRETQYF. The whole variable domain, remainder taken from reference TRBV30 and TRBJ2-5, is SQTIHQWPATLVQPVGSPLSLECTVEGTSNPNLYWYRQAAGRGLQLLFYSVGIGQISSEVPQNLSASRPQDRQFILSSKKLLLSDSGFYLCAWSGGSGRRETQYFGPGTRLLVL.

CDR3 DNA sequence: TGCGCCAGCTCCACCAGCCGGGGGGACTATGAGCAGTTCTTC. Its translation is CASSTSRGDYEQFF. The genes are TRBV5-1 and TRBJ2-1, with TRBD2 identical over 7 bases. Germline V gene sequence: CDR1 SGHRS, CDR2 YFSETQ. This CDR3 region has 14 residues. V dropped 7 bases and J dropped 8; count of bases not matched to a gene: 12.

The chain carries TRBV2 and TRBJ2-2; 7 bases align to TRBD2. Trimming at V came to 8 bases and at J to 6 bases, leaving 9 bases not matched to a gene. CDR3 length equals 14 residues. Germline CDR1 is SNHLY and CDR2 is FYNNEI. Here the CDR3 reads CASGRVRVPGELFF. CDR3 DNA sequence: TGTGCCAGCGGGAGGGTTAGGGTCCCCGGGGAGCTGTTTTTT.

The V and J genes are TRBV7-3 and TRBJ2-7; D is undetermined. This CDR3 region has 13 residues. The germline CDR1 and CDR2 sequences are SGHTA and FQGTGA. Between the trimmed V and J ends, which lost 3 bases and 4 bases, there was a span of 10 bases. As DNA, the CDR3 is TGTGCCAGCAGCTTCGGCCCCCAATACGAGCAGTACTTC. The encoded protein is CASSFGPQYEQYF.

This clone was found a few times. DNA of the CDR3: TGTGCCAGCAGTGGACGACGCAGCAGGAGATACTACGAGCAGTACTTC. It codes for CASSGRRSRRYYEQYF. The chain recombines TRBV6-1 with TRBJ2-7; D unclear. The CDR3 is 16 amino acids. The germline V gene has CDR1 MNHNS and CDR2 SASEGT. Trimming stripped 4 bases from V and 3 bases from J, with 19 bases between.